The sample holds many counts of the clone carrying this T cell receptor (beta chain). What it binds is unknown. Individual cDNA molecules (in the library) carried attached unique molecular identifiers. One entry per CDR3 protein, called by TCRdb with MiXCR from the 5' RACE reads. The profile covers about 140,000 distinct CDR3 sequences, with 4.1% appearing a single time and around 1.4% taken by the ten largest. This sample stems from a study of human T cells and chemical hapten exposure. Whole-study findings and limits: DPC sensitization produced no change in TCRs with frequency above 1 in 1000.

This CDR3 is built from 15 residues. Trimming took 2 bases from V and 4 from J, leaving 16 bases between them. The germline V gene has CDR1 SGHDT and CDR2 YYEEEE. The authors extracted total RNA from unfractionated whole blood. The chain combines TRBV5-6 with TRBJ2-7; perhaps TRBD1 as D (6 bases). This clonotype was obtained from a female donor in good health. CDR3 DNA sequence: TGTGCCAGCAGCTTCCCACAGGGTTGGGGGTACGAGCAGTACTTC. The encoded protein is CASSFPQGWGYEQYF.